This T cell receptor (beta chain) was recorded in a study of blood T cell repertoires in COVID-19. Original processing notes: Estimation of nucleated cell counts relied on the amplification of reference gene primers. Some clones are missing from TCRdb's copy, which holds only in-frame ones; the method was immunoSEQ multiplex PCR. The V and J calls and clone size are taken from that table; D and trimming were inferred from the DNA. The table records 250,000 to 400,000 clones, about nine tenths of them present only once. In germline, CDR1 is SEHNR, CDR2 FQNEAQ (reference sequence). V was clipped by 7 bases and J by 1 base; unmatched bases: 12. The CDR3 totals 17 residues.

The V and J genes are TRBV7-9 and TRBJ2-1; TRBD2 aligns across 8 bases. The sequence came from a man in his forties or fifties with active or convalescent COVID-19. The material sequenced was peripheral blood. CDR3 sequence reads: CASIGGSGIQSYNEQFF. The CDR3 region has the DNA TGTGCCAGCATCGGGGGTAGCGGGATCCAGTCCTACAATGAGCAGTTCTTC. The full variable domain, completed using reference TRBV7-9 and TRBJ2-1, is DTGVSQNPRHKITKRGQNVTFRCDPISEHNRLYWYRQTLGQGPEFLTYFQNEAQLEKSRLLSDRFSAERPKGSFSTLEIQRTEQGDSAMYLCASIGGSGIQSYNEQFFGPGTRLTVL.